This TCR beta chain was profiled in a study of cytomegalovirus exposure and HLA in healthy donors (TCRdb year 2017). The study in broad terms: In an earlier analysis of 587 of the donors, 250 to 350 Gb of sequence data and about 110 million unique TCR beta sequences from about 190 million T cells were reported. An early release that covered some 640 HLA-typed donors contained around 300 gigabases of sequencing data and roughly 84 million unique TCR sequences. Of the approximately 400 genotyped donors, 80% to 90% were placed in the genetic ancestry cluster associated with self-reported Caucasian donors. The study aimed to test whether signatures of past pathogen exposure could be identified by cataloging public T cell receptors. Using immunosequencing, the study profiled T cell repertoires from some 670 subjects and related those repertoires to cytomegalovirus serostatus. A separate validation cohort of about 110 different subjects was used in addition to the roughly 700-subject first cohort. To predict cytomegalovirus infection status, the study brought together high-throughput TCR immunosequencing, statistical association of individual TCRs with disease status, and machine learning. A later analysis re-analyzed previously published TCR beta repertoires from 666 donors and added high-resolution HLA genotyping to study TCR occurrence patterns. In the later analysis, no new phenotypic data were used to find candidate immune exposures; instead, reliance was placed on TCR beta sequences and their occurrence across donors. In an earlier analysis of 500 to 650 of the donors, high-throughput TCR beta sequencing was used to judge whether each TCR beta V gene segment behaved as functional or pseudogenic. Donor age, sex, ethnicity and CMV serostatus were compiled alongside the repertoire data. Genome-wide SNP genotypes for about 55% of the 666 donors were used in a later genetic analysis, which treated that subset as a discovery cohort. Every discovery cohort repertoire had been produced on one sequencing platform. Both class I and class II loci were covered by HLA typing, at four-digit resolution. The number of donors typed differed by locus, with about 629-640 for A, B, C, DRB1 and DQB1, roughly 520 for DQA1, over 600 for DPA1, and some 440 for DPB1. Because of strong linkage in the cohort, four or five DR-DQ haplotypes were treated as single units for association and clustering. On average, roughly 250,000 unique TCR beta nucleotide sequences were sequenced per donor among 398 genotyped donors of the cohort, with roughly 18% of those sequences being non-productive.

For this clone: Its antigen remains unidentified. No base qualities exist here, and no much larger clone lies one base off it.

From cysteine to phenylalanine, the CDR3 is 14 amino acids long. Solely the CDR3 DNA is kept, with 42 bases framed from the first base. Relative to germline, V is 3 bases shorter and J is 3 bases shorter, with 12 bases between their ends. CDR1 and CDR2, per the germline V gene, are ENHRY and SYGVKD. General study outcomes and caveats: An earlier analysis of approximately 590 of the donors showed that most TCR beta V segments appeared in productive rearrangements either about 87% or about 30% of the time, which broadly matched IMGT annotations. The presence/absence analyses assumed that sequencing depth was roughly uniform across donors, and that assumption may not be true. Strong co-occurrence of HLA alleles, especially DR and DQ, made assigning TCR associations to individual alleles difficult. Most TCR sequences were observed very rarely across donors, whereas some public TCRs were present in many individuals. Cytomegalovirus status was reported to be diagnosed by the classifier with high specificity and sensitivity in both the original and validation cohorts. In a later analysis, some 18,000 TCR beta sequences were associated with specific HLA alleles at a false discovery rate of 0.05. Several of the top co-occurrence clusters appeared to be linked to parvovirus B19, influenza, CMV and Epstein-Barr virus, according to a later analysis. Linkage disequilibrium might explain the correlated functional status among segregating V segments, but an unknown experimental factor could not be excluded. Immune exposure information for the cohort was limited to CMV serostatus. In a later analysis, HLA-associated TCR beta chains showed more clonal expansion and lower generation probabilities than non-associated chains that were equally common. Compared with the roughly 720-donor mean, donors in an Asian-associated ancestry cluster had fewer N-insertions in productive TCRs, according to a later genetic analysis. Because the 87-base-pair reads could not distinguish some IMGT-functional V segments, including TRBV6-2 and TRBV6-3, those segments were excluded. Only TCR beta chains were sequenced in this cohort, and the absence of alpha or paired-chain data limited detectable features. In vitro tests confirmed that three of the cytomegalovirus-associated TCR beta chains recognize cytomegalovirus antigens. A total of some 180 TCR beta chains were listed by the study as associated with cytomegalovirus. An association between a missense DCLRE1C variant and V-gene and J-gene trimming of TCR beta chains was found in a later genetic analysis and replicated in an independent cohort. The sequencing pipeline was judged likely to have produced a cluster of highly shared sequence variants as a technical artifact. In a later analysis, the rate of TCR association differed among HLA loci, with DRB1 alleles having the most associated TCRs and HLA-C alleles having the fewest. A further reported finding was that TCR beta sequences accurately predicted the HLA-A and HLA-B alleles for most subjects in the first cohort. The authors suggested that the approach could potentially be generalized to other disease states and immunological phenotypes. A later analysis found that most CMV-associated TCR beta chains appeared HLA-restricted, with HLA associations seemingly driven largely by CMV exposure. HLA typing was unavailable for some donors at each locus, so association tests used only the typed subset. The earlier analysis of approximately 560 of the donors excluded approximately 15 rarely observed V segments, including chromosome 9 orphons, because counts were too low.

Libraries came from the immunoSEQ multiplex PCR assay. For the multiplex PCR, a mixture combining 60 forward primers for TCR Vbeta segments and 13 reverse primers for TCR Jbeta segments was used. The CDR3 region of rearranged TCR beta genes was amplified from genomic DNA with a multiplex PCR assay. The Illumina HiSeq System was used to sequence the amplified TCR beta libraries as 87-base-pair reads. In the authors' own workflow: Across the 670 or so repertoires, a later analysis counted some 81 million unique TCR beta chains, around 11 million of which were shared by at least two donors. A nearest-neighbor algorithm error-corrected the raw reads and collapsed the reads into unique sequences, merging closely related sequences to remove PCR and sequencing errors. V, D and J gene segments were assigned by aligning CDR3 sequences to IMGT reference sequences. Each retained sequence needed at least a six-nucleotide match to both a V gene segment and a J gene segment. A rearrangement counted as productive if the CDR3 had no stop codons and remained in frame with V and J, and every other rearrangement counted as non-productive. Following IMGT convention, CDR3 was defined as the stretch from the second conserved V-encoded cysteine up to the conserved J-encoded phenylalanine. The earlier analysis of more than 450 of the donors excluded sequences that lacked an unambiguous match to a single V gene segment. In an earlier analysis of 587 of the donors, a V segment was called functional when productive rearrangements were above 56.7%, and segregating when the standard deviation between donors exceeded 5%. A statistical classification framework was built to diagnose cytomegalovirus status from the catalog of TCR beta chain sequences. V and J gene assignment, in a later analysis, came from comparing TCR nucleotide sequences with IMGT/GENE-DB human TR gene sequences. The TCRdist pipeline was used in a later analysis to assign CDR3 sequences and most-parsimonious VDJ recombination scenarios. In a later analysis, each TCR beta chain was defined by its CDR3 amino acid sequence together with its V-gene family, and reads without a unique V-gene family were excluded. As a way to deal with suspected cross-contamination and a sequencing artifact, a later analysis dropped nearly 600 nucleotide sequences that were highly shared and had low generation probability. In a later analysis, a clonal expansion index for each public chain was calculated from normalized within-repertoire ranks of inferred template counts. A later analysis computed generation probabilities with a VDJ recombination model fitted to out-of-frame rearrangements, and checked the results against IGoR. In a later analysis, TCR-TCR, TCR-HLA and TCR-CMV co-occurrence was scored with hypergeometric tests, and a repertoire-size bias correction was applied to TCR pairs. A later analysis estimated false discovery rates by permuting HLA or CMV assignments 20 times. A later analysis grouped co-occurring TCRs with DBSCAN, adding TCRdist sequence similarity when clustering within HLA-allele-positive subsets. Repertoires with fewer than 30,000 or more than 120,000 public chains, plus five repertoires with anomalous nucleotide sharing, were excluded from co-occurrence clustering. As stored in TCRdb, this immuneACCESS dataset retains in-frame rearrangements with V and J assigned. A fraction of the clones does not appear; measured against another copy, unresolved V genes explain less than half of the discrepancy, and the remainder lacks a known reason. V and J calls plus clone size are reproduced from that table; the DNA served to infer D and trimming. The sample table shows around 130,000 clones, and over 75% are seen once. Under 1.5% of the sample rests with the top ten.

The cohort comprised under 700 healthy bone marrow donors. At the time of sampling, every cohort member was nominally healthy, though immune exposures that went unrecorded were likely present. The donor tested CMV seronegative and was one of the 352 seronegative cohort members. Each donor provided a peripheral blood sample, and peripheral blood mononuclear cells were used for TCR beta sequencing. The Qiagen DNeasy Blood Extraction Kit was used to extract genomic DNA from the blood cell samples. Sequencing was performed on PBMCs. The V and J segments used are TRBV10-3 and TRBJ2-7, with no D gene named confidently. The source of this sequence is a man in his fifties or sixties in good health and CMV-seronegative. The DNA sequence follows: TGTGCCATCAGTGACGGGTACGGTGGCTACGAGCAGTACTTC. The resulting protein is CAISDGYGGYEQYF.